This TCR beta chain was captured by sequencing in a study of cytomegalovirus exposure and HLA in healthy donors. On the study more broadly: Genetic ancestry analysis placed approximately 78% of the 398 donors that were genotyped in the Caucasian-associated cluster.

Notes on the study in general: Later on, an analysis showed TCR association rates differing by HLA locus, with DRB1 the most and HLA-C the fewest. Across donors, sequencing depth was assumed by presence/absence analyses to be roughly uniform.

The germline V gene has CDR1 SGHKS and CDR2 YYEKEE (reference sequence). This CDR3 comprises 18 residues. Trimming cost V 4 bases and J 0 bases; bases outside gene matches: 15. Points on this clone: Its antigen remains unidentified.

Primers included in the PCR were 60 Vbeta and 13 Jbeta primers. Authors' analysis steps: Unique TCR beta chains numbered roughly 80 million in a later analysis, with roughly 10 million shared. Sequencing used immunoSEQ multiplex PCR; TCRdb keeps in-frame clones, though not all of them. V and J calls and clone size follow that table, whereas D and trimming were derived from the DNA. The sample contains about 240,000 clones, approximately 84% of which appear only once. Sequenced input: PBMCs. The TCR originated in a girl aged 2 to 9 in good health and CMV-seronegative. The chain couples TRBV5-5 to TRBJ1-1, with 7 positions matching TRBD1. The CDR3 loop reads CASSAMSPGTVMNTEAFF. The DNA of the CDR3 is TGTGCCAGCAGCGCCATGTCCCCCGGGACAGTCATGAACACTGAAGCTTTCTTT. The full variable domain, completed using reference TRBV5-5 and TRBJ1-1, is DAGVTQSPTHLIKTRGQQVTLRCSPISGHKSVSWYQQVLGQGPQFIFQYYEKEERGRGNFPDRFSARQFPNYSSELNVNALLLGDSALYLCASSAMSPGTVMNTEAFFGQGTRLTVV.